The rows below give T cell receptor beta chains drawn from one sample of a study of blood T cell repertoires in COVID-19. The assay was immunoSEQ multiplex PCR, and TCRdb's table has in-frame clones only and misses some. This table has more than 100,000 clones, over 65% appearing once. Sequencing input: peripheral blood. These receptors all come from a human donor in a cohort sampled during active COVID-19. CDR3s leave out the opening cysteine and the closing phenylalanine or tryptophan.

>TRBV7-3
ASSLGASGYTDTQY
>TRBV27
ASSPRSGADTQY
>TRBV5-1
ASSSGVMGEKLF
>TRBV7-2
ASSQKGQNSPLH
>TRBV7-8
ASSFRDGVSGANVLT
>TRBV7-2
ASSLGIAGGHNEQF
>TRBV2
ASSRDRGNSNQPQH
>TRBV14
ASSQDWDRETQY
>TRBV2
ASIVLDPYNEQF
>TRBV19
ASSPREGNLEPQH
>TRBV5-1
ASRLDINYGYT
>TRBV10-3
AISEPHRGQGDTQY
>TRBV7-8
ASSPRTATNEKLF
>TRBV4-1
ASSQGQGSYSYEQY
>TRBV6-1
ASSEREAGANVLT
>TRBV10-3
AISGGEGGGQF
>TRBV7-7
ASSLGLAGGQETQY
>TRBV7-6
ASSLALAGNTEAF
>TRBV9
ASSVDWGGDTEAF
>TRBV5-4
ASSEGGTFKGNTEAF
>TRBV9
ASSSGQFGYEQY
>TRBV19
ASSILGQNTEAF
>TRBV11-2
ASQGSNEKLF
>TRBV2
ASKRSVGSYNEQF
>TRBV16
ASSRTQGWTEAF
>TRBV5-4
ASSSAQGNLYEQY
>TRBV4-2
ASSQITLRDSHQPQH
>TRBV3-1/TRBV3-2
ASSQDMVSGLAGGPATDTQY
>TRBV6-2/TRBV6-3
ASIPTGGNQPQH
>TRBV3-1/TRBV3-2
ASSQGWGRDEAF
>TRBV3-1/TRBV3-2
ASSHSGTGRTEAF
>TRBV9
ASSVEAHSVRF
>TRBV11-2
ASSLGQVMNTGELF
>TRBV5-1
ASSFWGPSYNSPLH
>TRBV19
ASGTGGAGWKLF